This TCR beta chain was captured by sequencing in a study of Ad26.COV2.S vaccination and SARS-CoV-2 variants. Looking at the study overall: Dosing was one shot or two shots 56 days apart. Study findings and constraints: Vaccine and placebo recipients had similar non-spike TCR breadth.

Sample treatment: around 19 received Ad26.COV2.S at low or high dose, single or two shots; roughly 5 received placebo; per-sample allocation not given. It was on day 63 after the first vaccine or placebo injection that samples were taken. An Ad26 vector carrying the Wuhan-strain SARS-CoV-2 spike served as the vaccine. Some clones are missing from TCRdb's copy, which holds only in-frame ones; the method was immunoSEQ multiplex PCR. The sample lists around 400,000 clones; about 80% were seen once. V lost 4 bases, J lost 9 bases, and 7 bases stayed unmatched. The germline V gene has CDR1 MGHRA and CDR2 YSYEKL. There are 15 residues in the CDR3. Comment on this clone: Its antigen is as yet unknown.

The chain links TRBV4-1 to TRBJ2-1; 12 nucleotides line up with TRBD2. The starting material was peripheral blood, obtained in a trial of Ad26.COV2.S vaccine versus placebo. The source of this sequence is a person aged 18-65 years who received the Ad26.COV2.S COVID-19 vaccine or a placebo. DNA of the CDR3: TGCGCCAGCAGCCCGACTAGCGGGAGTTACGGTGAGCAGTTCTTC. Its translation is CASSPTSGSYGEQFF.